A selection of T cell receptor beta chains follows, all from one sample in a study of OX40 agonist ivuxolimab in advanced cancers. Measured with immunoSEQ multiplex PCR; TCRdb has only the in-frame clones, and not every one. The sample consists of 66,000 or so clones, roughly 85% of them appearing once. The sequenced sample was CD4+ or CD8+ T cells sorted from blood, obtained in a trial of the OX40 agonist ivuxolimab. These receptors were taken from an adult with an advanced solid tumor such as melanoma, head and neck, liver or kidney cancer. Each CDR3 is given with its conserved first and last residue. D genes are given only for firm matches. A row's size may be missing; if present it is once, few, many or a size class.

cdr3_nt cdr3_aa v_call d_call clone_size j_call
TGCGCCAGCGCCTTCCCCAGGACATTAGGGGTCCAAGAGACCCAGTACTTC CASAFPRTLGVQETQYF TRBV5-1 . . TRBJ2-5
TGCGCCAGCAGCCAAGGCGTCTCTGGAAACACCATATATTTT CASSQGVSGNTIYF TRBV5-1 . . TRBJ1-3
TGTGCCAGCAGCTTGGTCCGGGGAGTGAGGGCGAGGTATGGCTACACCTTC CASSLVRGVRARYGYTF TRBV5-8 . . TRBJ1-2
TGTGCCAGCTCACCACGAACGGAGGGAGAAAAACTGTTTTTT CASSPRTEGEKLFF TRBV18 . once TRBJ1-4
TGTGCCAGCTCACCCTCGTCTCAGGAGGCTTTCTTT CASSPSSQEAFF TRBV18 . few TRBJ1-1
TGTGCCTGGAGTTCGTGGGGGCGCGGGGAGCTGTTTTTT CAWSSWGRGELFF TRBV30 . once TRBJ2-2
TGTGCCAGCAGCTTATCGACTAGCGGGAGGGCCAAAGAGACCCAGTACTTC CASSLSTSGRAKETQYF TRBV11-2 TRBD2 . TRBJ2-5
TGTGCCAGCACGCCGGCAGATACGCAGTATTTT CASTPADTQYF TRBV2 . once TRBJ2-3
TGTGCCAGCGAACACAAAACTCAGCGGGGAATTAGGAATGAGCAGTTCTTC CASEHKTQRGIRNEQFF TRBV27 TRBD2 . TRBJ2-1
TGCGCCAGCAGCTCTCCTAGGGGCAGGCACGAGCAGTACTTC CASSSPRGRHEQYF TRBV5-1 . . TRBJ2-7
TGTGCCAGCAGCGTCCGACACCGCTCTGAAGCTTTCTTT CASSVRHRSEAFF TRBV9 . . TRBJ1-1
TGCGCCAGCAGCTTGGTCGGGGGGGCTAGCACAGATACGCAGTATTTT CASSLVGGASTDTQYF TRBV5-1 TRBD2 . TRBJ2-3
TGTGCCAGCAGTGCAACCGGGTCCTCACCCCTCCACTTT CASSATGSSPLHF TRBV27 . . TRBJ1-6
TGTGCCAGCAGTTTAGGGGGGCGATACGAGCAGTACTTC CASSLGGRYEQYF TRBV28 . . TRBJ2-7
TGTGCCAGCAGTCGTACAAGCGGGAGCTTCGAGCAGTACTTC CASSRTSGSFEQYF TRBV5-5 TRBD2 . TRBJ2-7
TGTGCCAGCAGCTCACATATCTGGGGCCACTTTTTT CASSSHIWGHFF TRBV11-2 . . TRBJ2-2
TGTGCCAGCAGCTCCAGGGGTGGTAATGAAAAACTGTTTTTT CASSSRGGNEKLFF TRBV7-2 . . TRBJ1-4
TGTGCCAGCAGGGTGGGACAGAACTATGGCTACACCTTC CASRVGQNYGYTF TRBV6-5 TRBD1 . TRBJ1-2
TGTGCCAGCAGCTTACATTCTAGCGGGACGACCGAGCAGTTCTTC CASSLHSSGTTEQFF TRBV7-7 TRBD2 few TRBJ2-1
TGTGCCAGCAGCTTGGCCAGGCTTCCACCCCTCCACTTT CASSLARLPPLHF TRBV5-6 . . TRBJ1-6
TGTGCCAGCAGCCTGGGGACGAAGGTACTGTTTTTT CASSLGTKVLFF TRBV7-9 . . TRBJ1-4
TGTGCCAGCTCCCATGGACAGAGGCCAGATACGCAGTATTTT CASSHGQRPDTQYF TRBV18 . . TRBJ2-3
TGTGCCAGCAGTGAAGCCACCGGGACAGGCAATTCACCCCTCCACTTT CASSEATGTGNSPLHF TRBV2 TRBD1 . TRBJ1-6
TGTGCCAGCAGCCAAGGGCGACAGCGTGGCATTCAGTACTTC CASSQGRQRGIQYF TRBV4-2 . . TRBJ2-4
TGTGCCAGCAGCTTAGTGCCATCGTTCTTAAACACTGAAGCTTTCTTT CASSLVPSFLNTEAFF TRBV7-7 . . TRBJ1-1
TGTGCCAGCAGCTTAAGAACCTCGAACACCGGGGAGCTGTTTTTT CASSLRTSNTGELFF TRBV7-7 . . TRBJ2-2
TGTGCCAGCAGCGTAGACGCGGGTAGGACCCAGTACTTC CASSVDAGRTQYF TRBV9 . medium-sized TRBJ2-5
TGTGCCAGCAGCTTACGGGGACACGGGGAAGGTGGCTACACCTTC CASSLRGHGEGGYTF TRBV7-3 . . TRBJ1-2
TGTGCCAGCTCACCCGCCCACCAATCACCCCTCCACTTT CASSPAHQSPLHF TRBV18 . . TRBJ1-6
TGTGCCAGTAGTAACCCCGGGACTAGCCACGAGCAGTACTTC CASSNPGTSHEQYF TRBV19 TRBD2 . TRBJ2-7
TGTGCCACCAGCAGAGGAGCTAGCCCCTACGAGCAGTACTTC CATSRGASPYEQYF TRBV15 . . TRBJ2-7
TGTGCCTGGACGACAGGGGAGAGACAGCCCCAGCATTTT CAWTTGERQPQHF TRBV30 TRBD1 . TRBJ1-5
TGTGCCAGCAGCTCGTCTTCTACGCAGTATTTT CASSSSSTQYF TRBV7-3 . . TRBJ2-3
TGTGCCAGCAGCCCTGGACAGTCCTATTCACCCCTCCACTTT CASSPGQSYSPLHF TRBV5-6 . . TRBJ1-6
TGTGCCAGCAGCCTCTTATTGGACACCGGGGAGCTGTTTTTT CASSLLLDTGELFF TRBV2 . . TRBJ2-2
TGTGCCAGCAGCTTCCCCAGGGCGACGAACACTGAAGCTTTCTTT CASSFPRATNTEAFF TRBV7-2 . . TRBJ1-1
TGTGCCAGCAGCTTAGCGTCAGGAATCGGAAATGAGCAGTTCTTC CASSLASGIGNEQFF TRBV7-3 . . TRBJ2-1
TGTGCCAGCAGTCTAGGGGTTGGCAATCAGCCCCAGCATTTT CASSLGVGNQPQHF TRBV27 . . TRBJ1-5
TGTGCCAGCAGTTTAATCGGCTTCCAAGAGACCCAGTACTTC CASSLIGFQETQYF TRBV27 . . TRBJ2-5
TGCGCCAGCAGTCCCGGACTAGCGCCCGTGGGGGGCTACGAGCAGTACTTC CASSPGLAPVGGYEQYF TRBV5-1 TRBD2 . TRBJ2-7
TGTGCCAGCAGCCTAGTTGGACAGGGAGCTGGGGAGCTGTTTTTT CASSLVGQGAGELFF TRBV5-4 TRBD1 . TRBJ2-2
TGTGCCAGCAGTGAAGGGACTGACAGCCAAGAGACCCAGTACTTC CASSEGTDSQETQYF TRBV25-1 . . TRBJ2-5
TGTGCCAGCAGTGAAATCGCAGGGCGGAGCTATGGCTACACCTTC CASSEIAGRSYGYTF TRBV6-1 . once TRBJ1-2
TGTGCCAGCTCACCAATCTCCGCTTTTAGCAATCAGCCCCAGCATTTT CASSPISAFSNQPQHF TRBV18 . . TRBJ1-5
TGTGCCAGCAGCCAGGGGGTAGGGTGGTATGGCTACACCTTC CASSQGVGWYGYTF TRBV7-9 TRBD1 once TRBJ1-2
TGTGCCAGCAGCCTGGGGGGACAGTTGAGCAATCAGCCCCAGCATTTT CASSLGGQLSNQPQHF TRBV5-4 TRBD1 once TRBJ1-5
TGTGCCAGCAGCTTAGTCGGCACAGGAAATGAAAAACTGTTTTTT CASSLVGTGNEKLFF TRBV7-6 . . TRBJ1-4
TGCAGCGTTAAGCAGAAAGAGACCCAGTACTTC CSVKQKETQYF TRBV29-1 . once TRBJ2-5
TGTGCCAGCTCACCTAAACTGGGGAGAGATTACACTGAAGCTTTCTTT CASSPKLGRDYTEAFF TRBV18 . . TRBJ1-1
TGCGCCAGCAGTGGAATGGCAGGGGGCCGGATTTTGATTGGAAACACCATATATTTT CASSGMAGGRILIGNTIYF TRBV10-2 TRBD1 . TRBJ1-3
TGTGCCAGCAGGGGCGGGGTATATGGCTACACCTTC CASRGGVYGYTF TRBV6-5 . . TRBJ1-2